This entry is about one T cell receptor (beta chain). This clonotype was seen just once. Its antigen target is currently unknown. No base quality values were provided; no much bigger clone lies one nucleotide off. Just one read gives weak support. TCR beta CDR3 regions were amplified from RNA transcripts. A first-round RT-PCR of the TCR CDR3 used the HTBI primer set with the Qiagen OneStep RT-PCR kit. Libraries were constructed in a second round of multiplex PCR, after which size selection and purification were carried out. The libraries were sequenced on an Illumina HiSeq2000 using paired-end 100 bp reads. Per the original workflow: Raw data were processed with SOAPnuke, discarding reads with adapters, uncalled bases, mean Phred below 15, or no exact constant-primer or identifier match. COPE v1.2.5 was used to merge the high-quality paired reads, and each unique nucleotide sequence was defined as a clonotype. MiTCR v1.1 was used to align the clonotypes against IMGT TRBV, TRBD and TRBJ reference segments. Only V-J combinations with frequency above 0.0001, covering 98% to 99.2% of repertoires, were analysed. A TCS score was defined as the ratio between F50 (clonal expansion) and ExV (chaos), using BLOSUM62-based TCRdist between CDR3 peptides within each V-J. Welch's t-statistics and random forest reduced several hundred V-J features to some 14, which were used in a naive Bayes classifier (R e1071). Clones were called with MiXCR by TCRdb after fastp trimmed the public reads at Q25, and only in-frame beta chains were retained. CDR3 protein duplicates are merged, each entry listing the most common genes and DNA. TCRdb, not the original authors, processed these V and J calls. The sample table lists some 500,000 distinct CDR3 sequences, roughly a quarter of them with a count of one. The ten largest clones capture about 11% of the sample.

This record comes from a study of T cells in Graves' hyperthyroidism and ophthalmopathy (dated by TCRdb to between 2017 and 2020). General notes on the study: Peripheral blood samples were taken at the time of initial diagnosis, prior to any treatment. For training and testing, the 110 or so patients in the discovery cohort were randomly divided in a 7:3 ratio. The paper reports TCR Vbeta CDR3 sequencing of over 120 peripheral blood samples: 43 ophthalmopathy, about 75 hyperthyroidism and around 17 progressor patients. After blood sampling, hyperthyroidism patients were treated with methimazole at a starting dose of 30 mg daily, and ophthalmopathy patients were treated with high-dose intravenous methylprednisolone. In addition, the study compared T-cell repertoires in thyroid tissue and in blood from about 6 Graves' hyperthyroidism patients. To identify TCR V-J signatures that set the groups apart, the researchers used a discovery cohort of about a hundred patients, made up of fewer than 50 with Graves' ophthalmopathy and some 58 with stable Graves' hyperthyroidism. Prospective prediction of ophthalmopathy was tested in an independent validation cohort consisting of about 20 hyperthyroidism patients and some 15 patients who later progressed to ophthalmopathy. The investigation overall reported the following: Most expanded thyroid clonotypes (frequency above 0.001) were also detected in blood, a finding suggesting that blood repertoires may reflect thyroid immune responses. In validation, progression to ophthalmopathy was predicted by the model with 65% to 71% sensitivity and around 75% specificity, a median of roughly 6 months before onset. No statistical method was used to set the sample size in advance, and investigators knew the group allocation. In cross-validation, a model built on a 13 V-J signature told ophthalmopathy apart from stable hyperthyroidism with over 85% sensitivity and approximately 81% specificity, and in testing the same model reached 80%/75%.

The germline V end is reduced by 5 bases and the J end by 3 bases; junction bases left unmatched: 8. The germline V gene encodes CDR1 DFQATT and CDR2 SNEGSKA (reference sequence). The CDR3, cysteine through phenylalanine, is 14 amino acids long. The read is trimmed to its CDR3 DNA, 42 bases read in frame from base 1. Ophthalmopathy patients had moderately to severely active disease, Clinical Activity Score of at least 3, NOSPECS grade of at least 4, and duration under 3 months. The study excluded patients with uncontrolled infections, other autoimmune diseases, pregnancy or lactation. Diagnoses relied on clinical symptoms, serum thyroxine and TRAb, thyroid ultrasound and orbital computed tomography. Ficoll-Paque density gradient centrifugation was used to isolate PBMCs from 10 ml of fresh peripheral blood. Total RNA was extracted with Trizol reagent, and quality was checked on an Agilent 2100 Bioanalyzer.

This chain joins TRBV20-1 to TRBJ2-5, and TRBD2 aligns with 8 junction nucleotides. The source material was blood. The sequence came from a woman between 25 and 40 years old with Graves' ophthalmopathy. The CDR3 region: CSAQEVAGKETQYF. The sequenced DNA: TGCAGTGCTCAGGAGGTAGCGGGGAAAGAGACCCAGTACTTC.